The 21 T cell receptor beta chains below were found in one sample sequenced in a study of type 1 and type 2 diabetes patients. Genomic DNA was the PCR template. A primer set of 30 forward and 13 reverse primers amplified the CDR3. TCRdb called the multiplex PCR reads again in MiXCR, with one record for every CDR3 protein. The data show some 250,000 distinct CDR3 sequences, with over 45% seen just once and approximately 13% held by the top ten. The specimen was peripheral blood mononuclear cells (PBMCs). The receptors come from a young man with type 2 diabetes.

This chain connects TRBV11-2 to TRBJ1-2; D unclear. The CDR3 spans 13 residues. CDR1 and CDR2 from the germline V gene are SGHAT and FQNNGV. V was cut by 0 bases and J by 10 bases, with 12 bases left in between. CDR3 in amino acids: CASSLDGPRVYTF. The CDR3 region has the DNA TGTGCCAGCAGCTTAGACGGACCTCGGGTCTACACCTTC.

The chain links TRBV20-1 to TRBJ1-2; D not certain. CDR3 length equals 13 residues. The V end was cut by 1 base, the J end by 2 bases, with 8 bases between. Germline V gene lookup returns CDR1 DFQATT and CDR2 SNEGSKA (reference sequence). The CDR3 region is CSARVGENYGYTF. CDR3 DNA sequence: TGCAGTGCTAGAGTTGGGGAAAACTATGGCTACACCTTC.

This clonotype was recorded a few times. This chain uses TRBV30 with TRBJ2-5, with 8 bases lining up with TRBD2. Trimming removed 3 bases from V and 5 bases from J; junction bases left unmatched: 14. The CDR3 sequence is 16 residues long. The germline gives CDR1 GTSNPN, CDR2 SVGIG (reference sequence). CDR3 nucleotide sequence: TGTGCCTGGAGCCGCGGGCAACCCGGGAGGGAGGAGACCCAGTACTTC. Its translation: CAWSRGQPGREETQYF.

The chain carries TRBV11-2 and TRBJ1-1; D is possibly TRBD1 (5 bases). The V end lost 6 bases, the J end lost 6 bases, and 17 bases lay between the germline ends. CDR1 and CDR2 from the germline V gene are SGHAT and FQNNGV. The CDR3 consists of 14 residues. CDR3 residues: CASSAQQDAAEAFF. The CDR3 nucleotides read TGTGCCAGCAGTGCACAACAGGATGCGGCTGAAGCTTTCTTT.

In DNA form, the CDR3 reads TGTGCCACCAGCAGAGGGGTGGGTACTGGGGAGCTGTTTTTT. Its protein is CATSRGVGTGELFF. V is TRBV15 and J is TRBJ2-2; D not certain. The CDR3 is 14 amino acids. Germline V gives CDR1 LNHNV, CDR2 YYDKDF (reference sequence). The V end was cut by 1 base, the J end by 8 bases, with 11 bases between.

In its sample, this clonotype was seen a few times. The rearrangement links TRBV27 to TRBJ1-1; D unresolved. Germline V lookup: CDR1 MNHEY, CDR2 SMNVEV (reference sequence). This CDR3 has 14 residues. Trimming pared 6 bases from V and 1 base from J, leaving 12 bases between. The CDR3: CASSPLFGNTEAFF. The CDR3 region has the DNA TGTGCCAGCAGCCCCCTCTTCGGGAACACTGAAGCTTTCTTT.

The V and J genes are TRBV24-1 and TRBJ2-7; weak D call: TRBD2 (6 bases). From germline, CDR1 is KGHDR and CDR2 SFDVKD. This CDR3 comprises 13 residues. The germline V and J ends were trimmed by 3 bases and 6 bases, with 11 bases remaining between them. Here the CDR3 DNA reads TGTGCCACCAGTGATCGGGGAGCGGGCGAGCAGTACTTC. As protein: CATSDRGAGEQYF.

In its sample, this clonotype was seen a few times. The chain joins TRBV27 to TRBJ1-5; D is ambiguous. V lost 4 bases and J lost 1, with 5 bases in between. The CDR3 totals 13 residues. The germline CDR1 and CDR2 sequences are MNHEY and SMNVEV (reference sequence). The CDR3 nucleotides read TGTGCCAGCAGTTCATCCAGCAATCAGCCCCAGCATTTT. Translating gives CASSSSSNQPQHF.

The chain carries TRBV7-2 and TRBJ2-7, with TRBD2 identical over 14 bases. From germline, CDR1 is SGHTA and CDR2 FQGNSA. The trim removed 1 base at V and 7 bases at J, leaving 6 bases unmatched. The CDR3 sequence is 16 residues long. CDR3 in DNA: TGTGCCAGCAGCTTAGGAGGGACTAGCGGGAGAGGTGAGCAGTACTTC. Translated, it gives CASSLGGTSGRGEQYF. Full variable domain (missing parts from reference TRBV7-2 and TRBJ2-7): GAGVSQSPSNKVTEKGKDVELRCDPISGHTALYWYRQSLGQGLEFLIYFQGNSAPDKSGLPSDRFSAERTGGSVSTLTIQRTQQEDSAVYLCASSLGGTSGRGEQYFGPGTRLTVT.

This clonotype was recorded a few times. The chain carries TRBV5-1 and TRBJ2-7; perhaps TRBD1 as D (5 bases). The CDR3 totals 15 residues. The V gene's germline CDR1 is SGHRS and CDR2 YFSETQ. V dropped 0 bases and J dropped 3 bases, with 13 bases sitting between them. CDR3: CASSLAPQGIYEQYF. For the CDR3, the DNA is TGCGCCAGCAGCTTGGCGCCCCAGGGTATCTACGAGCAGTACTTC.

CDR3 loop: CASSGVDGPRPYGYTF. The CDR3 DNA reads TGTGCCAGCAGTGGCGTAGATGGGCCTCGACCCTATGGCTACACCTTC. This chain links TRBV25-1 with TRBJ1-2; D is unclear. Germline V gives CDR1 MGHDK, CDR2 SYGVNS. The V and J ends lost 4 bases and 4 bases respectively, with 19 bases between them. CDR3 length equals 16 residues.

This clonotype came up many times. This rearrangement joins TRBV2 to TRBJ1-1, with D uncertain. V lost 5 bases to trimming and J lost 4 bases, with 11 bases between them. CDR1 SNHLY and CDR2 FYNNEI come from the germline V gene. CDR3 size: 13 residues. In nucleotides, the CDR3 is TGTGCCAGCAGTACCGGACGAGGCACTGAAGCTTTCTTT. Amino acid sequence: CASSTGRGTEAFF. Supplemented by reference TRBV2 and TRBJ1-1, the full variable domain reads EPEVTQTPSHQVTQMGQEVILRCVPISNHLYFYWYRQILGQKVEFLVSFYNNEISEKSEIFDDQFSVERPDGSNFTLKIRSTKLEDSAMYFCASSTGRGTEAFFGQGTRLTVV.

This clonotype was seen only once. The chain couples TRBV28 to TRBJ1-2; D call uncertain. The germline V and J ends were trimmed by 6 bases and 4 bases, with 15 bases remaining between them. Germline-derived CDR1 and CDR2 are MDHEN and SYDVKM. This CDR3 is 14 amino acids long. Here the CDR3 reads CASSLSVGGYGYTF. In DNA, the CDR3 is TGTGCCAGCAGCCTTAGTGTAGGCGGCTATGGCTACACCTTC.

V usage is TRBV20-1 and J usage is TRBJ2-7; no clear D. The CDR3 runs to 13 residues. Trimming took off 3 bases at V and 4 bases at J, with 13 bases between the two ends. Looked up from germline, CDR1 is DFQATT and CDR2 is SNEGSKA (reference sequence). The CDR3 loop is CSASFRKEYEQYF. In DNA form, the CDR3 reads TGCAGTGCTAGTTTTCGAAAAGAATACGAGCAGTACTTC.

The V and J genes are TRBV28 and TRBJ1-1, with TRBD1 identical over 7 bases. Germline-derived CDR1 and CDR2 are MDHEN and SYDVKM. This CDR3 is built from 12 residues. V trimming: 3 bases; J trimming: 10 bases; junction bases outside the gene matches: 5. The CDR3 nucleotides read TGTGCCAGCAGTTTCGTAGGGGGCGTAGCTTTCTTT. The encoded protein is CASSFVGGVAFF. Together with reference TRBV28 and TRBJ1-1, the CDR3 gives the full variable domain: DVKVTQSSRYLVKRTGEKVFLECVQDMDHENMFWYRQDPGLGLRLIYFSYDVKMKEKGDIPEGYSVSREKKERFSLILESASTNQTSMYLCASSFVGGVAFFGQGTRLTVV.

The sample holds many counts of this clonotype. The chain links TRBV15 to TRBJ1-1; maybe TRBD1 (5 bases). Germline V CDR1 and CDR2: LNHNV, YYDKDF (reference sequence). The CDR3 totals 16 residues. The V and J ends lost 0 bases and 1 base respectively, with 12 bases between them. The CDR3 is CATSRDLGQGNTEAFF. In nucleotides, the CDR3 is TGTGCCACCAGCAGAGATCTTGGGCAGGGGAACACTGAAGCTTTCTTT.

The rearrangement uses TRBV13 and TRBJ2-1; D may be TRBD1 (5 bases). Trimming took 0 bases from V and 2 from J, leaving 8 bases between them. Germline V gene data show CDR1 as PRHDT and CDR2 as FYEKMQ (reference sequence). The CDR3 extends over 15 amino acids. The CDR3 coding sequence is TGTGCCAGCAGCTTAGGAGCAGGGACCTACAATGAGCAGTTCTTC. Protein product: CASSLGAGTYNEQFF.

The chain employs TRBV2 and TRBJ1-2, with a possible D match to TRBD1 (6 bases). The CDR3 totals 16 residues. V lost 6 bases and J 2 bases, leaving 19 bases between the germline ends. Per germline, CDR1 SNHLY and CDR2 FYNNEI. For the CDR3, the DNA is TGTGCCAGCAGCCGCGGCGGGGGGGGCATCAACTATGGCTACACCTTC. Protein sequence: CASSRGGGGINYGYTF.

Many counts were recorded for this clonotype. The chain uses TRBV15 and TRBJ1-1; the D is unclear. Germline lookup yields CDR1 LNHNV and CDR2 YYDKDF (reference sequence). This CDR3 spans 20 amino acids. Trimming took 5 bases from V and 5 from J, leaving 33 bases between them. The CDR3 sequence: CATSRRGLGLDGRVGTEAFF. The CDR3 coding sequence is TGTGCCACCAGCCGGCGAGGGTTGGGCCTTGACGGTCGGGTAGGAACTGAAGCTTTCTTT.

The chain joins TRBV6-5 to TRBJ2-5; the D call may be TRBD1 or TRBD2 (5 bases each). The V end lost 5 bases, the J end lost 5 bases, and 12 bases lay between the germline ends. Germline values: CDR1 MNHEY, CDR2 SVGAGI. This CDR3 has 13 residues. CDR3 sequence: CASSIEGYETQYF. As DNA, the CDR3 is TGTGCCAGCAGTATAGAGGGGTACGAGACCCAGTACTTC.

This clonotype was observed a handful of times. The chain joins TRBV27 to TRBJ2-7, with TRBD1 matching over 9 bases. V trimming: 6 bases; J trimming: 6 bases; junction bases outside the gene matches: 6. Germline CDR1 MNHEY, CDR2 SMNVEV (reference sequence). The CDR3 contains 13 residues. CDR3 loop: CASSVGQGSEQYF. The CDR3, as DNA: TGTGCCAGCAGCGTCGGACAGGGGTCCGAGCAGTACTTC.